The present TCR beta chain was sequenced within a study of T cell responses to AZD1222 COVID-19 vaccine. CDR3 length equals 15 residues. Germline-derived CDR1 and CDR2 are LGHDT and YNNKEL (reference sequence). Trimming cost V 0 bases and J 0 bases, with 8 bases left between them. Sequenced by immunoSEQ multiplex PCR; TCRdb stores in-frame clones only, minus some. The table records 150,000 or so clones, more than 80% of them present only once. The material sequenced was peripheral blood, taken 28 days after the second dose of the MenACWY control vaccine. The receptor was isolated from an adult who received the MenACWY meningococcal vaccine as a control. The chain has TRBV3-1 (or the pseudogene TRBV3-2) and TRBJ2-5; D ambiguous. The CDR3 is CASSQEGTDQETQYF. For the CDR3, the DNA is TGTGCCAGCAGCCAAGAGGGAACGGACCAAGAGACCCAGTACTTC.